This T cell receptor beta chain stems from a study of blood T cell repertoires in COVID-19. Study overall: There were acute and convalescent COVID-19 samples, and they came from the United States, Italy and Spain.

This CDR3 contains 14 residues. In germline, CDR1 is SNHLY, CDR2 FYNNEI. Trimming stripped 8 bases from V and 1 base from J, with 12 bases between. Source study methods: Estimates of nucleated cell counts were drawn from the amplification of reference gene primers. Some clones are missing from TCRdb's copy, which holds only in-frame ones; the method was immunoSEQ multiplex PCR. That table furnishes V, J and clone size, whereas the DNA furnished D and trimming. The sample includes over 110,000 clones, 70% to 90% of them seen just once. Sequencing used peripheral blood. V is TRBV2 and J is TRBJ1-5, with D tentatively TRBD1 (5 bases). The TCR sequence derives from a human donor in a cohort sampled during active COVID-19. The CDR3 region has the DNA TGTGCCAGCGGGGCGGGGAACAGCAATCAGCCCCAGCATTTT. Translated: CASGAGNSNQPQHF.